Presented here are 20 T cell receptor beta chains from one specimen sequenced in a study of T cells in Graves' hyperthyroidism and ophthalmopathy (dated by TCRdb to between 2017 and 2020). Library prep was done by multiplex PCR. Data came from an Illumina HiSeq 2000. The TCR beta CDR3 regions were amplified from the RNA transcripts. The first round of RT-PCR for the TCR CDR3 was performed with the HTBI primer set and the Qiagen OneStep RT-PCR kit. TCRdb took the public reads, trimmed them with fastp at Q25, ran MiXCR for clone calling and kept in-frame beta chains. Rows matching on CDR3 protein sequence are summarized as one entry with the most common DNA and genes. In all, the sample holds some 700,000 distinct CDR3 sequences, and approximately 15% of those were seen once. The top ten constitute roughly a sixth of the sample. The sequencing sample was made of blood. The receptor source for this set is a middle-aged man with Graves' hyperthyroidism.

Ten or more counts support this clonotype. The V call is TRBV6-1, the J call TRBJ2-7, with TRBD1 as a possible D gene (6 bases). The CDR3 has 13 amino acids. Germline V gene sequence: CDR1 MNHNS, CDR2 SASEGT. V was shortened by 5 bases and J by 4 bases, with 12 bases between the two germline ends. The CDR3 nucleotides read TGTGCCAGCAGTCCCGGGACAAAGTACGAGCAGTACTTC. Amino acid sequence: CASSPGTKYEQYF.

This clonotype has at least ten counts. The V and J genes are TRBV28 and TRBJ1-2; D is undetermined. Trimming cost V 1 base and J 2 bases, with 5 bases left between them. The CDR3 runs 13 residues. Germline V lookup: CDR1 MDHEN, CDR2 SYDVKM. This CDR3 reads CASSLSGNYGYTF. The CDR3 DNA is TGTGCCAGCAGTTTATCGGGGAACTATGGCTACACCTTC.

Remarks on this clonotype: This may arise from a read error, as a much more abundant clone is one base away. The chain combines TRBV28 with TRBJ1-1; D uncertain. Germline CDR1 and CDR2: MDHEN and SYDVKM. Trimming cost V 11 bases and J 6 bases, with 10 bases left between them. This CDR3 contains 10 residues. CDR3 residues: CAWSFPEAFF. CDR3 in DNA: TGTGCCTGGAGCTTTCCTGAAGCTTTCTTT.

This sequence joins TRBV7-6 and TRBJ1-5; D may be TRBD1 (6 bases). Germline CDR1 reads SGHVS; CDR2 reads FNYEAQ. Trimming took off 5 bases at V and 2 bases at J, with 13 bases between the two ends. The CDR3 loop spans 15 amino acids. CDR3 loop: CASSPEGVGNQPQHF. As DNA, the CDR3 is TGTGCCAGCAGCCCAGAGGGGGTCGGCAATCAGCCCCAGCATTTT.

This clonotype was seen repeatedly, ten times or more. In DNA form, the CDR3 reads TGTGCCACTAAGGCCACCGGGACTTCCAGAGCCTACGAGCAGTACTTC. Translation: CATKATGTSRAYEQYF. This chain connects TRBV10-3 to TRBJ2-7, with a possible D match to TRBD2 (6 bases). This CDR3 comprises 16 residues. The V gene lost 10 bases and the J gene lost 2 bases, with 24 bases spanning the gap. Germline CDR1 and CDR2: ENHRY and SYGVKD.

This chain links TRBV29-1 with TRBJ1-1; D not certain. Per germline, CDR1 SQVTM and CDR2 ANQGSEA. This CDR3 comprises 14 residues. The V end lost 4 bases, the J end lost 4 bases, and 16 bases lay between the germline ends. The CDR3 here is CSVGASGLSTEAFF. CDR3 in DNA: TGCAGCGTTGGGGCTTCCGGGCTAAGCACTGAAGCTTTCTTT.

This clonotype was picked up a small number of times. This chain joins TRBV5-5 and TRBJ2-2; 9 positions match TRBD2. V lost 5 bases, J lost 4 bases, and 9 bases stayed unmatched. In germline, CDR1 is SGHKS, CDR2 YYEKEE (reference sequence). The CDR3 length is 16 residues. CDR3 coding DNA: TGTGCCAGCAGTTTCTTAGCGGGAGTGGGCACCGGGGAGCTGTTTTTT. Its protein is CASSFLAGVGTGELFF.

This clonotype was seen many times. V gene TRBV30 combines with J gene TRBJ1-2; TRBD1 agrees at 8 bases. The ends lost 7 bases at V and 6 bases at J; junction bases unmatched: 16. Germline V lookup: CDR1 GTSNPN, CDR2 SVGIG (reference sequence). The CDR3 runs to 15 residues. The chain's CDR3 is CALNRDRRRVHGYTF. CDR3 in DNA: TGTGCCTTAAACCGGGACAGGAGGAGGGTGCATGGCTACACCTTC.

This clonotype was picked up many times. The rearrangement joins TRBV2 to TRBJ1-5; D uncertain. V was shortened by 0 bases and J by 3 bases, with 9 bases between the two germline ends. The CDR3 consists of 15 residues. Germline V gene lookup returns CDR1 SNHLY and CDR2 FYNNEI. The CDR3 protein is CASSEASRFNQPQHF. The CDR3, as DNA: TGTGCCAGCAGTGAAGCATCAAGGTTCAATCAGCCCCAGCATTTT.

The chain carries TRBV7-3 and TRBJ2-7, with 7 bases matching TRBD2. The ends lost 2 bases at V and 6 bases at J; junction bases unmatched: 7. The germline V gene has CDR1 SGHTA and CDR2 FQGTGA. This CDR3 is built from 14 residues. CDR3 residues: CASSLWAGDPEQYF. CDR3 nucleotide sequence: TGTGCCAGCAGCTTATGGGCGGGAGACCCCGAGCAGTACTTC.

This clonotype was counted a few times. This chain connects TRBV14 to TRBJ2-7; D is perhaps TRBD1 or TRBD2 (6 bases each). The CDR3 loop spans 15 amino acids. Germline assignment: CDR1 SGHDN and CDR2 FVKESK. Deletions cut 1 base from V and 4 bases from J, with 14 bases between. The CDR3: CASSQGGARIYEQYF. DNA of the CDR3: TGTGCCAGCAGCCAAGGGGGGGCGAGAATTTACGAGCAGTACTTC.

This clonotype was counted at least ten times. The chain employs TRBV20-1 and TRBJ1-1; D is unresolved. V lost 6 bases to trimming and J lost 1 base, with 12 bases between them. The CDR3 totals 13 residues. Germline V gives CDR1 DFQATT, CDR2 SNEGSKA (reference sequence). The chain's CDR3 is CSAPSRGNTEAFF. The CDR3 DNA follows: TGCAGTGCCCCGAGCCGGGGGAACACTGAAGCTTTCTTT.

To note about this clonotype: A read error may be the cause here, since a much bigger clone is one base away. This CDR3 fails to terminate in the conserved phenylalanine or tryptophan, so it likely reflects a read error. The chain employs TRBV2 and TRBJ1-1; maybe TRBD1 (5 bases). The CDR3 sequence is 12 residues long. Germline V gene lookup returns CDR1 SNHLY and CDR2 FYNNEI. V was trimmed by 2 bases and J by 7 bases, leaving 8 bases between them. CDR3 bases: TGTGCCAGCAGTGAAAGGGGTTATGAAGCTTTCCTT. Its translation: CASSERGYEAFL.

This chain connects TRBV3-1 to TRBJ2-7; a weak D match, TRBD2 (6 bases). V was trimmed by 6 bases and J by 7 bases, leaving 19 bases between them. Per the germline V gene, CDR1 is LGHDT and CDR2 is YNNKEL (reference sequence). CDR3 length: 14 amino acids. The CDR3: CASRRDLPRGEQYF. Here the CDR3 DNA reads TGTGCCAGCAGACGGGACCTACCCCGGGGGGAGCAGTACTTC.

This clonotype was detected a few times. The chain combines TRBV29-1 with TRBJ2-1; tentative D call: TRBD1 (6 bases). The CDR3 length is 12 residues. Trimming pared 3 bases from V and 14 bases from J, leaving 17 bases between. In germline, CDR1 is SQVTM, CDR2 ANQGSEA. The CDR3 loop is CSVEGITDRKFF. CDR3 in DNA: TGCAGCGTTGAGGGAATTACGGACAGAAAGTTCTTC.

This clonotype has a count of ten or more. The V call is TRBV20-1, the J call TRBJ2-3; 9 nucleotides agree with TRBD2. The germline V gene has CDR1 DFQATT and CDR2 SNEGSKA (reference sequence). This CDR3 spans 14 amino acids. V lost 6 bases to trimming and J lost 1 base; unmatched junction nucleotides: 5. The CDR3 loop is CSATWTSGTDTQYF. The CDR3 coding sequence is TGCAGTGCAACATGGACTAGCGGCACAGATACGCAGTATTTT.

This clonotype was detected a few times. The J gene is TRBJ2-7, the V gene TRBV7-9; 9 bases map to TRBD1. This CDR3 is built from 16 residues. V dropped 0 bases and J dropped 0; count of bases not matched to a gene: 3. Germline V lookup: CDR1 SEHNR, CDR2 FQNEAQ (reference sequence). CDR3 bases: TGTGCCAGCAGCTTAGCGGGGACAGGGAGCTCCTACGAGCAGTACTTC. This translates into CASSLAGTGSSYEQYF.

This clonotype occurred many times. The chain uses TRBV6-2 or TRBV6-3 and TRBJ2-7; D is possibly TRBD1 (5 bases). Trimming took off 8 bases at V and 6 bases at J, with 23 bases between the two ends. CDR3 length equals 15 residues. Germline values: CDR1 MNHEY, CDR2 SVGEGT. CDR3 DNA: TGTGCCAGCGAGCGTCACAGACAGCCCGTCGGCGAGCAGTACTTC. This gives the protein CASERHRQPVGEQYF.

This clonotype was seen repeatedly, ten times or more. The chain is built from TRBV6-2 or TRBV6-3 and TRBJ2-5, with TRBD2 matching 14 bases. The CDR3 has 15 amino acids. Germline V CDR1 and CDR2: MNHEY, SVGEGT. V was clipped by 5 bases and J by 4 bases; unmatched bases: 3. CDR3 loop: CASSIGLAGGETQYF. The DNA of the CDR3 is TGTGCCAGCAGTATTGGACTAGCGGGAGGAGAGACCCAGTACTTC.

As to this clonotype: One junction end does not reproduce the germline sequence, and a read error may be involved. V gene TRBV5-1 combines with J gene TRBJ2-2; D possibly corresponds to TRBD1 (6 bases). Germline CDR1 SGHRS, CDR2 YFSETQ. This CDR3 has 15 amino acids. CDR3 nucleotide sequence: TGCGCCAGCAGCTTGGGACAGGCGGCGGCCGGGGAGCTGGTTTTT. Translated: CASSLGQAAAGELVF.